The T cell receptor (beta chain) described here comes from a study of blood T cells in healthy people across ages. Study-wide points: Both higher diversity and more naive CD4+ cells marked long-lived donors when set against aged donors. Age showed a roughly linear inverse relationship with TCR beta diversity per million T cells. TCR beta diversity correlated strongly with naive T cell percentage.

CDR3 size: 15 residues. With 4 bases removed from V and 1 base from J, the gap between germline ends came to 12 bases. Germline V gene lookup returns CDR1 LGHDT and CDR2 YNNKEL (reference sequence). Through a sample-barcoded 5' primer and a J-beta primer mix, a second PCR was run for roughly 7 to 11 cycles. A single record per CDR3 protein comes from TCRdb applying MiXCR to the 5' RACE reads. There are some 690,000 distinct CDR3 sequences in the sample; about 24% occur only once, and 20% to 25% lies in the top ten. Concerning this clonotype: Antigen: not known.

This chain uses TRBV3-1 with TRBJ2-3; no reliable D call. The sample was blood. The sequence came from a man in his sixties or seventies in good health. CDR3 nucleotide sequence: TGTGCCAGCAGCCCCCGGAACCTCCGCACAGATACGCAGTATTTT. It specifies CASSPRNLRTDTQYF.